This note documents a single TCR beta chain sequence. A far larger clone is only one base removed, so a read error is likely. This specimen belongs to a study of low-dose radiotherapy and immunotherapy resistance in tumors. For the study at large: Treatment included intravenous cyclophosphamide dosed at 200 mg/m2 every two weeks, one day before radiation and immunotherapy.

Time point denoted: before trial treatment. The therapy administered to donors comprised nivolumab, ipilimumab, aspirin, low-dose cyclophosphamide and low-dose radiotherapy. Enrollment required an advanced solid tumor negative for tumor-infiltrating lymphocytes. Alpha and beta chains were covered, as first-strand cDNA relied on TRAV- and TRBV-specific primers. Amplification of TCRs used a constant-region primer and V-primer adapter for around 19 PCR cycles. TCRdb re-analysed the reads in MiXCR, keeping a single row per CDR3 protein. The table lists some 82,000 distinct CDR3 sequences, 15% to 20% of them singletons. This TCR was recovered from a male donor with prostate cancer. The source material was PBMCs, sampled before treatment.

The CDR3: CASSYSTAGGIYTF. The CDR3 DNA sequence: TGTGCCAGCAGTTACTCCACCGCGGGCGGGATCTACACCTTC. This rearrangement joins TRBV6-1 to TRBJ1-2; no definite D call. V shed 5 bases and J shed 10 bases, with 20 bases lying between them. This CDR3 contains 14 residues. The V gene's germline CDR1 is MNHNS and CDR2 SASEGT.